These 27 T cell receptor beta chains originate from one sample sequenced in a study of technical replicates of blood from a few donors. Produced via immunoSEQ multiplex PCR; TCRdb's table is partial and in-frame only. The table shows around 83,000 clones, with just under 95% occurring only once. Material: T cells isolated from PBMCs. The receptors shown here come from a human donor in good health.

The chain employs TRBV30 and TRBJ1-5; possibly TRBD1 for D (6 bases). Germline-derived CDR1 and CDR2 are GTSNPN and SVGIG (reference sequence). V was clipped by 3 bases and J by 5 bases, with 14 bases between them. This CDR3 region has 14 residues. Here the CDR3 reads CAWRATGTHQPQHF. CDR3 nucleotides: TGTGCCTGGAGAGCGACGGGGACACATCAGCCCCAGCATTTT.

The count of this clone is one. The chain carries TRBV27 and TRBJ1-1; TRBD1 is a possible D gene (6 bases). V was pared by 2 bases and J by 4 bases, with 20 bases between. Per germline, CDR1 MNHEY and CDR2 SMNVEV (reference sequence). CDR3 length equals 17 residues. CDR3 sequence reads: CASSLMREGKGGTEAFF. CDR3 in DNA: TGTGCCAGCAGTTTAATGCGTGAGGGAAAAGGGGGCACTGAAGCTTTCTTT.

The chain uses TRBV25-1 and TRBJ1-2; possible D gene TRBD1, 6 bases. Trimming pared 4 bases from V and 4 bases from J, leaving 13 bases between. Germline CDR1 MGHDK, CDR2 SYGVNS. The CDR3 contains 14 residues. The CDR3 DNA sequence: TGTGCCAGCAGTGGGGGACAAATCCCCTATGGCTACACCTTC. Its translation is CASSGGQIPYGYTF.

V and J are TRBV30 and TRBJ2-3; 13 nucleotides line up with TRBD2. J was trimmed by 1 base and V by 0 bases; bases with no gene match: 7. Germline V gene sequence: CDR1 GTSNPN, CDR2 SVGIG (reference sequence). The CDR3 spans 18 residues. CDR3 DNA sequence: TGTGCCTGGAGTGTGGGACTAGCGGGATATGGGCGCACAGATACGCAGTATTTT. Its translation is CAWSVGLAGYGRTDTQYF.

J is TRBJ1-1 and V is TRBV7-9; D unclear. The CDR3 has 15 residues. CDR1 and CDR2 (germline): SEHNR, FQNEAQ (reference sequence). The V gene lost 2 bases and the J gene lost 1 base, with 11 bases spanning the gap. CDR3: CASSLLVSGNTEAFF. CDR3 DNA: TGTGCCAGCAGCTTACTAGTCTCGGGGAACACTGAAGCTTTCTTT.

The rearrangement uses TRBV12-5 and TRBJ1-2; D might be TRBD1 (6 bases). Germline V gene sequence: CDR1 LGHNT, CDR2 FRNRAP. The length of the CDR3 is 16 residues. Trimming stripped 0 bases from V and 4 bases from J, with 15 bases between. The CDR3 loop reads CASGLVPSRGSYGYTF. The DNA of the CDR3 is TGTGCTAGTGGTTTGGTACCAAGCAGGGGCAGCTATGGCTACACCTTC.

The genes are TRBV27 and TRBJ2-1; no clear D gene. Trimming pared 3 bases from V and 6 bases from J, leaving 12 bases between. The CDR3 is 14 residues long. Germline CDR1 reads MNHEY; CDR2 reads SMNVEV (reference sequence). The CDR3 DNA reads as TGTGCCAGCAGTTTTCGCGTTAGTGTCAATGAGCAGTTCTTC. Its translation is CASSFRVSVNEQFF.

The chain employs TRBV10-3 and TRBJ1-5, with TRBD1 matching over 9 bases. Germline V gives CDR1 ENHRY, CDR2 SYGVKD. The CDR3 sequence is 16 residues long. V shed 3 bases, J shed 0 bases, and the junction held 3 bases outside the gene matches. The CDR3 bases are TGTGCCATCAGTGAAAGACAGGGGGATAGCAATCAGCCCCAGCATTTT. Translation gives CAISERQGDSNQPQHF.

The V call is TRBV5-4, the J call TRBJ2-3, with D perhaps TRBD2 (5 bases). This CDR3 region has 14 residues. V was pared by 0 bases and J by 3 bases, with 8 bases between. The V gene's germline CDR1 is SGHNT and CDR2 YYREEE (reference sequence). This chain's CDR3 is CASSLVRGTDTQYF. CDR3 nucleotides: TGTGCCAGCAGCTTGGTTAGAGGGACAGATACGCAGTATTTT.

The CDR3 DNA reads as TGTGCCAGCAGTAGACAGTCTGGAAACACCATATATTTT. This translates into CASSRQSGNTIYF. The chain employs TRBV6-6 and TRBJ1-3, with D possibly TRBD1 on 5 matching bases. V gave up 5 bases and J gave up 1 base, with 6 bases separating them. This CDR3 region has 13 residues. Germline V gives CDR1 MNHNY, CDR2 SVGAGI (reference sequence).

The rearrangement links TRBV16 to TRBJ1-5; D is undetermined. Germline assignment: CDR1 KGHSY and CDR2 FQNENV. The CDR3 contains 15 residues. The V end lost 0 bases, the J end lost 5 bases, and 11 bases lay between the germline ends. CDR3 coding DNA: TGTGCCAGCAGCCAATCCAACAGCTTCCATCAGCCCCAGCATTTT. This codes for CASSQSNSFHQPQHF.

This clone showed up just a few times. This chain connects TRBV2 to TRBJ2-3; 9 bases map to TRBD2. Trimming took 8 bases from V and 0 from J; bases not matched to a gene: 12. The CDR3 is made up of 17 amino acids. Germline-derived CDR1 and CDR2 are SNHLY and FYNNEI. The CDR3 region has the DNA TGTGCCAGCCGCCTGGGGACTAGCAGCTTCAGCACAGATACGCAGTATTTT. It encodes CASRLGTSSFSTDTQYF. Using reference TRBV2 and TRBJ2-3 for the parts outside the CDR3, the full variable domain is EPEVTQTPSHQVTQMGQEVILRCVPISNHLYFYWYRQILGQKVEFLVSFYNNEISEKSEIFDDQFSVERPDGSNFTLKIRSTKLEDSAMYFCASRLGTSSFSTDTQYFGPGTRLTVL.

This clone was detected once. The J gene is TRBJ2-2, the V gene TRBV7-8; possibly TRBD2 for D (6 bases). Trimming stripped 6 bases from V and 4 bases from J, with 24 bases between. CDR3 size: 18 residues. CDR1 SGHVS and CDR2 FQNEAQ come from the germline V gene. The CDR3 protein is CASSPGVAENAITGELFF. CDR3 DNA: TGTGCCAGCAGTCCCGGGGTAGCGGAGAATGCCATCACCGGGGAGCTGTTTTTT.

This chain joins TRBV27 and TRBJ2-7; the D gene is possibly TRBD2 (7 bases). CDR1 MNHEY and CDR2 SMNVEV come from the germline V gene (reference sequence). This CDR3 has 13 residues. The ends were cut back, 0 bases at V and 5 bases at J, with 8 bases in the middle. Here the CDR3 DNA reads TGTGCCAGCAGTTTATCGGGGGGGCACGAGCAGTACTTC. Translating gives CASSLSGGHEQYF.

The chain is built from TRBV6-5 and TRBJ2-2; D is ambiguous. From germline, CDR1 is MNHEY and CDR2 SVGAGI. The CDR3 covers 16 residues. V was clipped by 2 bases and J by 0 bases, with 10 bases between them. The CDR3 spells CASSYASGSNTGELFF. CDR3 bases: TGTGCCAGCAGTTACGCCTCCGGTTCGAACACCGGGGAGCTGTTTTTT.

V usage is TRBV5-6 and J usage is TRBJ2-7, with TRBD1 as a possible D gene (6 bases). This CDR3 has 14 amino acids. Deletions cut 4 bases from V and 0 bases from J, with 11 bases between. From germline, CDR1 is SGHDT and CDR2 YYEEEE. This chain's CDR3 is CASSVRDNSYEQYF. The CDR3 DNA sequence: TGTGCCAGCAGCGTCCGGGACAACTCCTACGAGCAGTACTTC. Using reference TRBV5-6 and TRBJ2-7 for the parts outside the CDR3, the full variable domain is DAGVTQSPTHLIKTRGQQVTLRCSPKSGHDTVSWYQQALGQGPQFIFQYYEEEERQRGNFPDRFSGHQFPNYSSELNVNALLLGDSALYLCASSVRDNSYEQYFGPGTRLTVT.

The CDR3 loop reads CASSFRSGSIFEAFF. The CDR3 DNA reads as TGTGCCAGCAGCTTCCGATCCGGGTCTATCTTTGAAGCTTTCTTT. The V call is TRBV5-8, the J call TRBJ1-1; D gene unclear. V was cut by 2 bases and J by 7 bases, with 18 bases left in between. The CDR3 contains 15 residues. The germline V gene has CDR1 SGHTS and CDR2 YDEGEE. Complete variable domain (other parts from reference TRBV5-8 and TRBJ1-1): EAGVTQSPTHLIKTRGQQATLRCSPISGHTSVYWYQQALGLGLQFLLWYDEGEERNRGNFPPRFSGRQFPNYSSELNVNALELEDSALYLCASSFRSGSIFEAFFGQGTRLTVV.

The chain is built from TRBV19 and TRBJ1-2, with a tentative D call TRBD1 (6 bases). CDR1 is LNHDA and CDR2 is SQIVND in the germline V gene (reference sequence). Trimming removed 3 bases from V and 4 bases from J, with 12 bases in between. The CDR3 is made up of 14 amino acids. As DNA, the CDR3 is TGTGCCAGTAGTATTGCAGGGGCACTCTATGGCTACACCTTC. It translates to CASSIAGALYGYTF.

This chain links TRBV28 with TRBJ2-1; 13 nucleotides align to TRBD2. CDR1 is MDHEN and CDR2 is SYDVKM in the germline V gene. The CDR3 consists of 15 residues. Trimming cost V 5 bases and J 6 bases; bases outside gene matches: 4. Here the CDR3 reads CASSLRTSGSNEQFF. DNA of the CDR3: TGTGCCAGCAGTCTCCGGACTAGCGGGAGCAATGAGCAGTTCTTC.

The CDR3 region has the DNA TGTGCCTTGCTCCGGGACAGGGGATCTGCTGAAGCTTTCTTT. It codes for CALLRDRGSAEAFF. This chain uses TRBV30 with TRBJ1-1; 10 bases agree with TRBD1. Per the germline V gene, CDR1 is GTSNPN and CDR2 is SVGIG (reference sequence). With 7 bases clipped from V and 6 bases from J, the junction kept 11 bases outside the gene matches. The CDR3 sequence is 14 residues long.

This clone was counted only a few times. This rearrangement joins TRBV9 to TRBJ1-2; TRBD1 aligns across 7 bases. Trimming at V came to 3 bases and at J to 2 bases, leaving 10 bases not matched to a gene. In germline, CDR1 is SGDLS, CDR2 YYNGEE. This CDR3 region has 16 residues. The CDR3 spells CASSGDRAPWNYGYTF. CDR3 DNA sequence: TGTGCCAGCAGCGGTGACAGGGCGCCATGGAACTATGGCTACACCTTC.

The chain couples TRBV7-3 to TRBJ1-1, with D maybe TRBD1 (6 bases). This CDR3 comprises 15 residues. The germline V gene encodes CDR1 SGHTA and CDR2 FQGTGA. Trimming shortened V by 0 bases and J by 2 bases, and 10 bases separated the two germline ends. The CDR3 region has the DNA TGTGCCAGCAGCTTAACCCAGGGGCGAAACACTGAAGCTTTCTTT. Residues: CASSLTQGRNTEAFF.

The chain carries TRBV14 and TRBJ2-1; TRBD2 aligns across 9 bases. Trimming cost V 1 base and J 7 bases; bases outside gene matches: 8. This CDR3 comprises 16 residues. Germline loops: CDR1 SGHDN, CDR2 FVKESK. Here the CDR3 DNA reads TGTGCCAGCAGCCAAGGGGGACTAGCCCTCGAGAATGAGCAGTTCTTC. Its translation is CASSQGGLALENEQFF.

This chain uses TRBV2 with TRBJ1-5; the match to TRBD1 covers 8 bases. The CDR3 extends over 15 amino acids. V dropped 4 bases and J dropped 2; count of bases not matched to a gene: 4. CDR1 and CDR2 (germline): SNHLY, FYNNEI. CDR3 residues: CASSVSDRGNQPQHF. CDR3 DNA sequence: TGTGCCAGCAGTGTATCGGACAGGGGCAATCAGCCCCAGCATTTT. Together with reference TRBV2 and TRBJ1-5, the CDR3 gives the full variable domain: EPEVTQTPSHQVTQMGQEVILRCVPISNHLYFYWYRQILGQKVEFLVSFYNNEISEKSEIFDDQFSVERPDGSNFTLKIRSTKLEDSAMYFCASSVSDRGNQPQHFGDGTRLSIL.

This rearrangement joins TRBV5-1 to TRBJ1-3, with D perhaps TRBD1 (6 bases). Germline CDR1 SGHRS, CDR2 YFSETQ. This CDR3 spans 18 amino acids. The ends were cut back, 3 bases at V and 0 bases at J, with 19 bases in the middle. CDR3 sequence (DNA): TGCGCCAGCAGCTCCCTTCAGGCGGGGGGCGTCTCTGGAAACACCATATATTTT. This encodes CASSSLQAGGVSGNTIYF.

As for this clone: The junction departs from germline at one end; a sequencing error may be responsible. This chain joins TRBV19 and TRBJ2-7; TRBD2 agrees at 7 bases. Germline lookup yields CDR1 LNHDA and CDR2 SQIVND (reference sequence). This CDR3 spans 14 amino acids. As DNA, the CDR3 is TGTGCCAGTAGTATGGGCGGGAGAGCGGGCCCGATCCACTTC. Protein product: CASSMGGRAGPIHF.

The genes are TRBV11-2 and TRBJ2-5, with 7 bases lining up with TRBD1. Germline CDR1 is SGHAT and CDR2 is FQNNGV. CDR3 size: 12 residues. The junction had 3 bases not matched to a gene; V was cut back by 4 bases and J by 7 bases. CDR3 protein: CASSSGGATQYF. CDR3 DNA: TGTGCCAGCAGCTCAGGGGGAGCGACCCAGTACTTC. The whole variable domain, remainder taken from reference TRBV11-2 and TRBJ2-5, is EAGVAQSPRYKIIEKRQSVAFWCNPISGHATLYWYQQILGQGPKLLIQFQNNGVVDDSQLPKDRFSAERLKGVDSTLKIQPAKLEDSAVYLCASSSGGATQYFGPGTRLLVL.